This T cell receptor (beta chain) was captured in a study of blood T cell repertoires in COVID-19. Trimming removed 0 bases from V and 1 base from J, with 12 bases in between. Germline CDR1 and CDR2: SGHDN and FVKESK. The length of the CDR3 is 16 residues. In the original processing: Amplified reference gene primers provided the basis for estimating nucleated cell counts. Libraries were prepared by immunoSEQ multiplex PCR; TCRdb keeps only in-frame clonotypes and omits some of them. The D gene and trimming were derived from the DNA, and the V and J assignments and clone size from that table. The data show fewer than 350,000 clones, roughly 86% seen once.

The chain employs TRBV14 and TRBJ2-5; perhaps TRBD1 as D (6 bases). The source is a man between 18 and 29 years old with active or convalescent COVID-19. The sample comprised peripheral blood. In DNA, the CDR3 is TGTGCCAGCAGCCAAGATTTTGGCAGGGGCCAAGAGACCCAGTACTTC. It yields the protein CASSQDFGRGQETQYF.